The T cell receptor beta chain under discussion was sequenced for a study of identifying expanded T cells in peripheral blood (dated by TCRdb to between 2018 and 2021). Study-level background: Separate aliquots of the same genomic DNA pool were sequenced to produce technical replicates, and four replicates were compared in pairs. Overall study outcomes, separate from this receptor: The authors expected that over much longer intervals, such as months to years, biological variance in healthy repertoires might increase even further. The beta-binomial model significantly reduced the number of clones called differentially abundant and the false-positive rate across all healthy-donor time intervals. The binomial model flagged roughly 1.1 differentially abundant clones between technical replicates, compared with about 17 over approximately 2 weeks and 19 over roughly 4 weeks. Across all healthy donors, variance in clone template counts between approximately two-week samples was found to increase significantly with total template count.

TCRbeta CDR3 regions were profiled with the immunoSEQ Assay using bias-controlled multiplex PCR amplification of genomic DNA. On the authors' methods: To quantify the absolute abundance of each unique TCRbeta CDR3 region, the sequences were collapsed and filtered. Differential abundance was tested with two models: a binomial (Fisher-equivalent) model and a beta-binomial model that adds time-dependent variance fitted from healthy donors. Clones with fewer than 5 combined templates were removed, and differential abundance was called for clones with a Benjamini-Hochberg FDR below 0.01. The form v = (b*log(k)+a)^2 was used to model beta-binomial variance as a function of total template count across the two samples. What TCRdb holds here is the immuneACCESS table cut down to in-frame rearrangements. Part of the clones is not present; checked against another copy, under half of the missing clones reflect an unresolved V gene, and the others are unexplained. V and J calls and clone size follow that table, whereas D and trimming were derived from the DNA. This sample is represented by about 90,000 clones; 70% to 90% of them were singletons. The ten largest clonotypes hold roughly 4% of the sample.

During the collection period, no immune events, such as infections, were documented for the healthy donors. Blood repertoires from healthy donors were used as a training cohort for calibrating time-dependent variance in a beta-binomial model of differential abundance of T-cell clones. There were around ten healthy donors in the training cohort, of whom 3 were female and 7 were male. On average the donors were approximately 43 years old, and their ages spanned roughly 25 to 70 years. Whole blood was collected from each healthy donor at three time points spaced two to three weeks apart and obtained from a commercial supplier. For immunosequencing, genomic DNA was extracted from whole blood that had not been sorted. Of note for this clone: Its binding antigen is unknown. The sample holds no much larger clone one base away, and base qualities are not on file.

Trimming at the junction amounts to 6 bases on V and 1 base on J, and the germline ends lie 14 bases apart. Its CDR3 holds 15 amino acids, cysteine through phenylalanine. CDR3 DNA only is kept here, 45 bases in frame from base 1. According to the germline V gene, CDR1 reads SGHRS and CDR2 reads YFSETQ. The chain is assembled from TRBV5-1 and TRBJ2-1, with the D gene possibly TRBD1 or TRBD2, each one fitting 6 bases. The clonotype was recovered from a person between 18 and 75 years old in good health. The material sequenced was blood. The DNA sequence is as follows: TGCGCCAGCATGACAGGTAGCGGTTCCTACAATGAGCAGTTCTTC. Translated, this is CASMTGSGSYNEQFF.